What follows are 27 T cell receptor beta chains derived from one specimen sequenced in a study of shared clonotypes between healthy human individuals (TCRdb year 2020). The library was built by means of the immunoSEQ multiplex PCR assay. TCRdb limited this immuneACCESS table to in-frame rearrangements with V and J called. A share of clones is missing; checked studies link under half to unresolved V genes, and the rest is unexplained. This sample lists roughly 520,000 clones; roughly 95% were detected once. The ten most abundant clones make up about 0.067% of the sample. The specimen was naive CD4+ T cells sorted from blood. Taken with the paper, the label for cell subset or site translates to: CD45RA+ positively selected. These receptors were taken from a woman aged 25 to 39 in good health.

The chain has TRBV6-6 and TRBJ2-2; a weak D match, TRBD1 (6 bases). The length of the CDR3 is 14 residues. The V gene lost 7 bases and the J gene lost 3 bases, with 12 bases spanning the gap. Germline V gives CDR1 MNHNY, CDR2 SVGAGI (reference sequence). In DNA form, the CDR3 reads TGTGCCAGCATCCCGGGACACTACACCGGGGAGCTGTTTTTT. Translation gives CASIPGHYTGELFF.

This clone was found once. This sequence joins TRBV6-5 and TRBJ2-1; D call uncertain. The V gene's germline CDR1 is MNHEY and CDR2 SVGAGI. The CDR3 spans 12 residues. V was pared by 3 bases and J by 7 bases, with 7 bases between. The CDR3 loop reads CASSYDRNEQFF. The CDR3 region has the DNA TGTGCCAGCAGTTATGACCGGAATGAGCAGTTCTTC.

The chain uses TRBV5-1 and TRBJ2-2; 7 bases align to TRBD1. The ends lost 2 bases at V and 6 bases at J; junction bases unmatched: 1. CDR1 and CDR2 (germline): SGHRS, YFSETQ. This CDR3 has 13 amino acids. CDR3 bases: TGCGCCAGCAGCTTTGGACAGGCCGGGGAGCTGTTTTTT. Translating gives CASSFGQAGELFF.

The rearrangement links TRBV7-9 to TRBJ2-7, with D uncertain. With 2 bases removed from V and 3 bases from J, the gap between germline ends came to 14 bases. CDR3 length: 15 residues. CDR1 and CDR2 from the germline V gene are SEHNR and FQNEAQ (reference sequence). CDR3 sequence reads: CASSLTNPTHYEQYF. As DNA, the CDR3 is TGTGCCAGCAGCTTAACTAATCCTACCCACTACGAGCAGTACTTC.

V and J are TRBV18 and TRBJ2-1; 11 bases agree with TRBD2. The CDR3 extends over 19 amino acids. Germline V gene sequence: CDR1 KGHSH, CDR2 LQKENI. V was pared by 3 bases and J by 0 bases, with 10 bases of the junction left unmatched. The CDR3 spells CASSPLTSGTISSYNEQFF. The DNA for the CDR3 is TGTGCCAGCTCACCGTTGACTAGCGGGACGATTAGCTCCTACAATGAGCAGTTCTTC. Full variable domain (rest looked up from reference TRBV18 and TRBJ2-1): NAGVMQNPRHLVRRRGQEARLRCSPMKGHSHVYWYRQLPEEGLKFMVYLQKENIIDESGMPKERFSAEFPKEGPSILRIQQVVRGDSAAYFCASSPLTSGTISSYNEQFFGPGTRLTVL.

V is TRBV7-2 and J is TRBJ2-5; a possible D gene is TRBD1 (5 bases). CDR1 is SGHTA, CDR2 FQGNSA, per germline. This CDR3 has 16 amino acids. Trimming left V 1 base short and J 2 bases short, with 14 bases between. The DNA for the CDR3 is TGTGCCAGCAGCTTAGTTCACCAGGGCGGTCAAGAGACCCAGTACTTC. This translates into CASSLVHQGGQETQYF.

J is TRBJ2-1 and V is TRBV27; 9 nucleotides agree with TRBD2. The J segment lost 0 bases and the V segment lost 3 bases, leaving 0 bases of the junction unmatched. The germline CDR1 and CDR2 sequences are MNHEY and SMNVEV (reference sequence). This CDR3 has 15 residues. DNA for the CDR3: TGTGCCAGCAGTTTTAGCGGGAGCTCCTACAATGAGCAGTTCTTC. Translating it yields CASSFSGSSYNEQFF.

On this clone: This likely comes from a read error, as the CDR3 has no conserved phenylalanine or tryptophan at its end. The limits of the CDR3 on the DNA are not certain, so only TCRdb's listed CDR3 is given. The chain combines TRBV9 with TRBJ2-7; TRBD2, the table's D call, lacks a check against the DNA. In germline, CDR1 is SGDLS, CDR2 YYNGEE. Inclusive of both ends, the CDR3 amounts to 10 amino acids. The CDR3 protein is CASSAQLPPN.

The chain combines TRBV13 with TRBJ1-2; the D is unclear. Germline CDR1 reads PRHDT; CDR2 reads FYEKMQ (reference sequence). The CDR3 runs 12 residues. V was trimmed by 7 bases and J by 2 bases, leaving 8 bases between them. The CDR3 DNA reads as TGTGCCAGCAACAGCCCAAACTATGGCTACACCTTC. It encodes CASNSPNYGYTF.

The chain carries TRBV29-1 and TRBJ1-2; D not resolved. This CDR3 has 10 amino acids. The V and J ends lost 4 bases and 7 bases respectively, with 7 bases between them. CDR1 is SQVTM, CDR2 ANQGSEA, per germline. The CDR3 bases are TGCAGCGTTGGTCAATCTGGCTACACCTTC. Protein product: CSVGQSGYTF.

The rearrangement joins TRBV6-5 to TRBJ2-7; 8 bases agree with TRBD1. CDR1 and CDR2 from the germline V gene are MNHEY and SVGAGI. The length of the CDR3 is 15 residues. The J segment lost 5 bases and the V segment lost 0 bases, leaving 6 bases of the junction unmatched. The CDR3 DNA reads TGTGCCAGCAGTTACTCTCCGGACAGGGAACACGAGCAGTACTTC. Amino acid sequence: CASSYSPDREHEQYF.

The J gene is TRBJ2-7, the V gene TRBV5-1; D assignment may be TRBD1 or TRBD2 (6 bases each). V was clipped by 2 bases and J by 0 bases, with 15 bases between them. Germline V gene lookup returns CDR1 SGHRS and CDR2 YFSETQ. The CDR3 spans 16 residues. CDR3 amino acids: CASSLGGLTSSYEQYF. The DNA for the CDR3 is TGCGCCAGCAGCTTAGGGGGGCTGACGAGCTCCTACGAGCAGTACTTC. The full variable domain, rest sourced from reference TRBV5-1 and TRBJ2-7, is KAGVTQTPRYLIKTRGQQVTLSCSPISGHRSVSWYQQTPGQGLQFLFEYFSETQRNKGNFPGRFSGRQFSNSRSEMNVSTLELGDSALYLCASSLGGLTSSYEQYFGPGTRLTVT.

V usage is TRBV6-5 and J usage is TRBJ1-4; perhaps TRBD1 as D (6 bases). The CDR3 has 14 amino acids. Germline values: CDR1 MNHEY, CDR2 SVGAGI. With 3 bases removed from V and 8 bases from J, the gap between germline ends came to 13 bases. CDR3 amino acids: CASSYHSDREKLFF. CDR3 bases: TGTGCCAGCAGTTATCACTCAGACAGGGAAAAACTGTTTTTT.

This clone was observed a single time. The rearrangement uses TRBV7-2 and TRBJ2-3; D not certain. V lost 5 bases and J lost 4, with 7 bases in between. The length of the CDR3 is 12 residues. CDR1 and CDR2 (germline): SGHTA, FQGNSA. The CDR3, as DNA: TGTGCCAGCAGCCTGGTTGCAGATACGCAGTATTTT. Translating gives CASSLVADTQYF.

The chain links TRBV1 to TRBJ1-3; TRBD1 is taken as the D call from the table, unchecked against the DNA. TRBV1 is a documented pseudogene. This CDR3 spans 14 amino acids. As DNA, the CDR3 is TGCACCACTAAGGGGTCCCGCTCTGGAAACACCATATATTTT. Amino acid sequence: CTTKGSRSGNTIYF.

The genes are TRBV5-1 and TRBJ2-5; D may be TRBD2 (5 bases). The end of the DNA aligns better with TRBJ2-7, so the J call may be wrong. The length of the CDR3 is 13 residues. Germline assignment: CDR1 SGHRS and CDR2 YFSETQ. The CDR3 loop is CASSSAGSYEQYF. CDR3 DNA: TGCGCCAGCAGCTCTGCGGGCTCCTACGAGCAGTACTTC.

The chain carries TRBV5-1 and TRBJ2-3; 7 nucleotides match TRBD2. Germline V lookup: CDR1 SGHRS, CDR2 YFSETQ. J gave up 3 bases and V 1 base, and 8 bases lay outside the gene matches. This CDR3 is 16 amino acids long. CDR3 region: CASSLQVAGTTDTQYF. For the CDR3, the DNA is TGCGCCAGCAGCTTGCAAGTAGCGGGCACAACAGATACGCAGTATTTT.

J is TRBJ1-2 and V is TRBV7-9; D perhaps matches TRBD1 (5 bases). The V end was cut by 4 bases, the J end by 4 bases, with 22 bases between. There are 17 residues in the CDR3. Per the germline V gene, CDR1 is SEHNR and CDR2 is FQNEAQ (reference sequence). The CDR3, as DNA: TGTGCCAGCAGCTCCGGGGATTGGGGGGACTTCGGCTATGGCTACACCTTC. This gives the protein CASSSGDWGDFGYGYTF.

About this clone itself: This CDR3 is also generated by other DNA sequences in the sample. The V gene is TRBV5-4, the J gene TRBJ2-1; 10 nucleotides match TRBD2. The CDR3 is 15 amino acids. J lost 4 bases, V lost 0 bases, and 1 base had no gene match. The germline gives CDR1 SGHNT, CDR2 YYREEE (reference sequence). This chain's CDR3 is CASSLGLAGYNEQFF. In DNA form, the CDR3 reads TGTGCCAGCAGCTTGGGACTAGCGGGTTACAATGAGCAGTTCTTC.

The chain recombines TRBV6-5 with TRBJ1-5, with D unresolved. The CDR3 consists of 14 residues. Germline lookup yields CDR1 MNHEY and CDR2 SVGAGI. The ends were cut back, 0 bases at V and 6 bases at J, with 9 bases in the middle. Written as DNA, the CDR3 is TGTGCCAGCAGTTACTCTCCCGTTGCTCAGCCCCAGCATTTT. This translates into CASSYSPVAQPQHF.

This clone was observed a handful of times. The chain has TRBV30 and TRBJ2-7, with D perhaps TRBD1 (6 bases). CDR1 and CDR2 (germline): GTSNPN, SVGIG (reference sequence). V was shortened by 0 bases and J by 5 bases, with 14 bases between the two germline ends. The CDR3 has 14 amino acids. The CDR3, as DNA: TGTGCCTGGAGTGTGCAGGGGCTAGGCAACGAGCAGTACTTC. Translating gives CAWSVQGLGNEQYF.

V is TRBV9 and J is TRBJ2-5; 10 bases line up with TRBD2. The better agreement between TRBJ2-7 and the DNA end casts doubt on the J call. The length of the CDR3 is 14 residues. Germline values: CDR1 SGDLS, CDR2 YYNGEE. The CDR3 sequence: CASSRLAGTYEQYF. As DNA, the CDR3 is TGTGCCAGCAGCCGACTAGCGGGTACCTACGAGCAGTACTTC.

As to this clone: The same CDR3 is also encoded by other DNA sequences in this sample. This chain joins TRBV28 and TRBJ1-1; perhaps TRBD1 as D (5 bases). Trimming pared 6 bases from V and 5 bases from J, leaving 7 bases between. CDR1 is MDHEN, CDR2 SYDVKM, per germline. The CDR3 loop spans 11 amino acids. The CDR3 here is CASRGGTEAFF. CDR3 nucleotides: TGTGCCAGCAGGGGGGGTACTGAAGCTTTCTTT.

This clone was observed once. The J gene is TRBJ2-7, the V gene TRBV7-2; TRBD2 is a possible D gene (7 bases). This CDR3 comprises 14 residues. Looked up from germline, CDR1 is SGHTA and CDR2 is FQGNSA. V was pared by 6 bases and J by 6 bases, with 18 bases between. The CDR3 loop reads CASRGGGPAGEQYF. CDR3 nucleotides: TGTGCCAGCAGAGGGGGAGGGCCAGCGGGCGAGCAGTACTTC.

The V call is TRBV28, the J call TRBJ2-3, with D hard to call. The CDR3 totals 15 residues. V was cut by 6 bases and J by 1 base, with 14 bases left in between. CDR1 is MDHEN, CDR2 SYDVKM, per germline. The CDR3 region has the DNA TGTGCCAGCAGCCTCTTGCCCGAGGGCACAGATACGCAGTATTTT. Translated: CASSLLPEGTDTQYF. The full variable domain, completed using reference TRBV28 and TRBJ2-3, is DVKVTQSSRYLVKRTGEKVFLECVQDMDHENMFWYRQDPGLGLRLIYFSYDVKMKEKGDIPEGYSVSREKKERFSLILESASTNQTSMYLCASSLLPEGTDTQYFGPGTRLTVL.

Here the CDR3 DNA reads TGTGCCAGCAGCTTAGACCCACAAGAATCCTACGAGCAGTACTTC. As protein: CASSLDPQESYEQYF. V is TRBV11-3 and J is TRBJ2-7; no firm D call. CDR3 length equals 15 residues. Germline V gives CDR1 SGHNT, CDR2 YENEEA. V gave up 0 bases and J gave up 1 base, with 10 bases separating them.

V gene TRBV9 combines with J gene TRBJ1-3; D may be TRBD1 (5 bases). CDR1 is SGDLS, CDR2 YYNGEE, per germline. Trimming stripped 4 bases from V and 3 bases from J, with 17 bases between. This CDR3 is 16 amino acids long. DNA for the CDR3: TGTGCCAGCAGCAAAACAGGTGCTTTAGGTGGAAACACCATATATTTT. Translating it yields CASSKTGALGGNTIYF.